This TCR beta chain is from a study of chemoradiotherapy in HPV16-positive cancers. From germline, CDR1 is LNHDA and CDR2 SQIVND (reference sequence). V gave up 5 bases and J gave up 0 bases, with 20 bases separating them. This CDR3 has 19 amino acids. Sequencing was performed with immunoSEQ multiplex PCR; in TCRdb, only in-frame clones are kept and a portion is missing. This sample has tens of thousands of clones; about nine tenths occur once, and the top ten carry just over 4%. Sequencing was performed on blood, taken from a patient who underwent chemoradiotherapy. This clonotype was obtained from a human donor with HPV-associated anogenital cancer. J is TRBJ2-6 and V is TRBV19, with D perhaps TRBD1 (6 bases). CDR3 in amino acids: CASSPLSTGSLSGANVLTF. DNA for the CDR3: TGTGCCAGTAGTCCCCTCTCGACAGGAAGTCTCTCTGGGGCCAACGTCCTGACTTTC.